This record concerns one T cell receptor beta chain sequence. Its antigen is unknown. These data originate in a study of early T cells in non-severe SARS-CoV-2 infection. CDR1 KGHSY and CDR2 FQNENV come from the germline V gene. The V and J ends lost 1 base and 5 bases respectively, with 20 bases between them. The CDR3 contains 17 residues. Study-level findings and limits: Reliance on VDJdb matching favored anti-spike CD8 responses; private and CD4 specificities were missed.

TCRdb ran MiXCR on the 5' RACE reads and lists one entry per CDR3 protein. This table has 50,000 to 75,000 distinct CDR3 sequences, over 4.5% appearing once. This clonotype was sampled from an adult who was a healthcare worker with PCR-confirmed SARS-CoV-2 infection or an uninfected control (not recorded which). The V call is TRBV16, the J call TRBJ1-2, with no clear D. This specimen consisted of whole blood, obtained at baseline. Here the CDR3 reads CASSQWPLGWMFYGYTF. The DNA of the CDR3 is TGTGCCAGCAGCCAATGGCCCCTTGGCTGGATGTTTTATGGCTACACCTTC.